This T cell receptor (beta chain) was found in a study of blood T cell repertoires in COVID-19. As for the study in general: Spain, Italy and the United States supplied samples that represented acute and convalescent COVID-19. T cells, B-cell-depleted T cells, or PBMCs supplied cDNA or gDNA.

Methods used by the authors: Amplified reference gene primers provided the basis for estimating nucleated cell counts. Clones were sequenced by immunoSEQ multiplex PCR, and TCRdb holds only the in-frame ones, with some missing. From that table come the V and J calls and clone size; the DNA was used to work out D and trimming. The table lists about 150,000 clones, roughly 79% of them singletons. This clonotype was sampled from a human donor with acute or convalescent COVID-19. The donor label of this sample is uncertain. The sample taken for sequencing was peripheral blood.

The CDR3, as DNA: TGTGCCAGCAGAGCTTCAAACGGGGAGTGGAGCTATGGCTACACCTTC. Protein product: CASRASNGEWSYGYTF. V is TRBV9 and J is TRBJ1-2, with D unclear. Germline V gene sequence: CDR1 SGDLS, CDR2 YYNGEE. V lost 5 bases, J lost 4 bases, and 21 bases lay in between. The CDR3 loop spans 16 amino acids.